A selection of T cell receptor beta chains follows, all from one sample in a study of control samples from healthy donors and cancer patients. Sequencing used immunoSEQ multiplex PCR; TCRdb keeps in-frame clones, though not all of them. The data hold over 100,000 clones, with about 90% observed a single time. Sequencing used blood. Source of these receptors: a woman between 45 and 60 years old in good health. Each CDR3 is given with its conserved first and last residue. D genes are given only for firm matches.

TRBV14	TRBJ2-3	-	CASSQVMRRPTDTQYF
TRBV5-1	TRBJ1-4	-	CASSLFGGSATNEKLFF
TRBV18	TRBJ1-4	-	CASSPRVGATNEKLFF
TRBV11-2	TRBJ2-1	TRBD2	CASSLGAGSYNEQFF
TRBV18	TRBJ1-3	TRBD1	CASSPPWGQGNTIYF
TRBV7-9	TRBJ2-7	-	CASSPGTHSYEQYF
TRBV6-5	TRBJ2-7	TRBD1	CASSEPGQGPEQYF
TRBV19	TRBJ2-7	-	CASSTKGASYEQYF
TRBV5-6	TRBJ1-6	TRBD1	CASSLPGQADNSPLHF
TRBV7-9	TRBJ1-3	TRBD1	CASSRPGTVSSSGNTIYF
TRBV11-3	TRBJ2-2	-	CASSLVVGELFF
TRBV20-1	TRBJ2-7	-	CSAPAGYEQYF
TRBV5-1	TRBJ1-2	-	CASTWEGPNYGYTF
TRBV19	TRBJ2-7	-	CASSKSNQGDPYEQYF
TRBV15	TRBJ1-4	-	CATSRDLTSTNEKLFF
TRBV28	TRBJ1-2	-	CASSSPIYGYTF
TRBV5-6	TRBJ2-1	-	CASSLWAGSYNEQFF
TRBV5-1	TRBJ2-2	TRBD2	CASSSLGLAANTGELFF
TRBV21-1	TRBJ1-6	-	CASIVKDGCPPLHF
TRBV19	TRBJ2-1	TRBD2	CASSVGLAGGYNEQFF
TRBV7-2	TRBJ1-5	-	CASSLAPPQGSQGTQHF
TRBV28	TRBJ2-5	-	CASSLGQGGPETQYF
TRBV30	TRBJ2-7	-	CACRGASTLGEQYF
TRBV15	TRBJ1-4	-	CATSRGVIETGANF
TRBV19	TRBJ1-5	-	CASEQDPNQPQHF
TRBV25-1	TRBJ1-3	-	CASSSTMDGAVDF
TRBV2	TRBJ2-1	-	CASSVSYNEQFF
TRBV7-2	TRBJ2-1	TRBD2	CASRSSGSSYNEQFF
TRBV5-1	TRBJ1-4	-	CASSNGRATNEKLFF
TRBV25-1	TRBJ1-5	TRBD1	CASSGTGGGQPQHF
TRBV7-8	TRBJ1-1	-	CASSLAKRTGKDTEAFF
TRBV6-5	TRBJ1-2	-	CASKAWENYGYTF
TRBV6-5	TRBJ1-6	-	CASSYDGASPLHF
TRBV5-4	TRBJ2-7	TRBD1	CASRRDRDRAIF
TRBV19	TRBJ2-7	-	CASTPGAGPYEQYF
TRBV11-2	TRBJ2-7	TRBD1	CASSLADRGPYEQYF
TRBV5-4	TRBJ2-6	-	CASSLGARVGANVLTF
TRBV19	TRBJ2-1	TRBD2	CASSTSLAGGEQFF
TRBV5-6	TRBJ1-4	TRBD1	CASRGQINEKLFF
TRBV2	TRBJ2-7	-	CASSILGGSEQYF
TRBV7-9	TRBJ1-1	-	CASSEVNTEAFF
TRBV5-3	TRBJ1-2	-	CARSLSSWGF
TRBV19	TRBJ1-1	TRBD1	CASSMGQWPDDTEAFF
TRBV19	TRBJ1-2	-	CASSRTTRDYGYTF
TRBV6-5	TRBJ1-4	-	CASTFWRVDEKLFF
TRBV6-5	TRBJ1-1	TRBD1	CASGTGEGNTEAFF
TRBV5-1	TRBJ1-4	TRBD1	CASSERQGGVEKLFF
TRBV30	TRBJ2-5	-	CAWSLNGGILRETQYF